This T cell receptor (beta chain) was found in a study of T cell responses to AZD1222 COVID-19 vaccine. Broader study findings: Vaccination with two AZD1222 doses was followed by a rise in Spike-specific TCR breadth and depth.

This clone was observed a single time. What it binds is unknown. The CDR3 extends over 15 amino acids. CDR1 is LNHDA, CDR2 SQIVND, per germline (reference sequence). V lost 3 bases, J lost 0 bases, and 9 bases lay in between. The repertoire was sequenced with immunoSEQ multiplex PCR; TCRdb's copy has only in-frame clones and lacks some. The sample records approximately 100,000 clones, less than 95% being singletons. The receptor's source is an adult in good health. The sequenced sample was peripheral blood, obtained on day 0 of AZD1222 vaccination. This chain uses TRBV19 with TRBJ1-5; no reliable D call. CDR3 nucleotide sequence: TGTGCCAGTAGTATTTCAGTTTATAGCAATCAGCCCCAGCATTTT. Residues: CASSISVYSNQPQHF.